This paragraph reports one TCR beta chain. The germline V gene has CDR1 KGHDR and CDR2 SFDVKD. V gave up 0 bases and J gave up 8 bases, with 16 bases separating them. CDR3 length equals 16 residues. The data originate from a study of control samples from healthy donors and cancer patients. TCRdb keeps only in-frame clones here, not all; method: immunoSEQ multiplex PCR. The repertoire consists of about 120,000 clones, with 80% to 95% occurring once and the leading ten covering about 7.2%. Sequenced material: blood. The receptor's source is a woman under 30 in good health. This sequence joins TRBV24-1 and TRBJ1-5; D remains ambiguous. The CDR3 DNA reads TGTGCCACCAGTGATTTGCAGAGGGTGTGTTTGGAGCCCCAGCATTTT. Protein sequence: CATSDLQRVCLEPQHF.